What follows is one TCR beta chain and its context. The antigen remains unidentified. The sample originates from a study of identifying expanded T cells in peripheral blood. Germline assignment: CDR1 SQVTM and CDR2 ANQGSEA. Trimming left V 1 base short and J 13 bases short, with 14 bases between. There are 13 residues in the CDR3. Findings and caveats of the study: Roughly 1.2 clones differed between technical replicates, versus about 15 and 19 over time.

Produced via immunoSEQ multiplex PCR; TCRdb's table is partial and in-frame only. The data show roughly 100,000 clones, roughly 89% seen once. Input material: blood. V is TRBV29-1 and J is TRBJ1-6; D is perhaps TRBD1 (6 bases). The TCR comes from a person aged 18 to 69 in good health. This CDR3 reads CSVEVTTQGPLHF. CDR3 nucleotides: TGCAGCGTTGAAGTCACCACCCAGGGGCCCCTCCACTTT. The entire variable domain, with the rest obtained from reference TRBV29-1 and TRBJ1-6, is as follows: SAVISQKPSRDICQRGTSLTIQCQVDSQVTMMFWYRQQPGQSLTLIATANQGSEATYESGFVIDKFPISRPNLTFSTLTVSNMSPEDSSIYLCSVEVTTQGPLHFGNGTRLTVT.